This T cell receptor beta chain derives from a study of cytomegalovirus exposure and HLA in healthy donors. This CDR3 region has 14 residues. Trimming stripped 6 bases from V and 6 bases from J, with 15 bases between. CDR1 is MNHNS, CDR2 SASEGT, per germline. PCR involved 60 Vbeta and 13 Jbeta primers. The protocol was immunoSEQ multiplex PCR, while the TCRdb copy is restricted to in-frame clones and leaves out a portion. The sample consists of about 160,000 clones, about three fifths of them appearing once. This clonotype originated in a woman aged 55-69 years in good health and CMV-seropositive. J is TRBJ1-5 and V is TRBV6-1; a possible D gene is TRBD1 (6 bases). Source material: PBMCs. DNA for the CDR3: TGTGCCAGCAGGACGGCAGGGGCCGTTCAGCCCCAGCATTTT. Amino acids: CASRTAGAVQPQHF.